The rows below give T cell receptor beta chains drawn from one sample of a study of blood T cell repertoires in COVID-19. Here immunoSEQ multiplex PCR was the method, and the copy in TCRdb shows in-frame clones only, minus some. The data contain fewer than 300,000 clones, approximately 77% of them singletons. Material: peripheral blood. The origin of the receptors is a woman aged 18-29 years with acute or convalescent COVID-19. CDR3s include the opening cysteine and the closing phenylalanine or tryptophan. The order of the fields is J gene, V gene, clone size, D gene, CDR3 protein, CDR3 DNA. D genes are given only for firm matches. The size of a clone is reported for some rows only, either as once, few or many, or as a class for expanded clones.

j_call: TRBJ2-5; v_call: TRBV3-1/TRBV3-2; clone_size: .; d_call: .; cdr3_aa: CASSFPGLRGETQYF; cdr3_nt: TGTGCCAGCAGCTTCCCGGGACTCCGGGGGGAGACCCAGTACTTC
j_call: TRBJ1-5; v_call: TRBV15; clone_size: .; d_call: TRBD1; cdr3_aa: CATSRNTGGLQPQHF; cdr3_nt: TGTGCCACCAGCCGCAACACAGGGGGGCTTCAGCCCCAGCATTTT
j_call: TRBJ2-7; v_call: TRBV9; clone_size: .; d_call: .; cdr3_aa: CASGSRETGEQYF; cdr3_nt: TGTGCCAGCGGTTCCCGGGAGACGGGCGAGCAGTACTTC
j_call: TRBJ2-3; v_call: TRBV7-3; clone_size: .; d_call: .; cdr3_aa: CASSLGPHTDTQYF; cdr3_nt: TGTGCCAGCAGCTTAGGGCCCCACACAGATACGCAGTATTTT
j_call: TRBJ2-5; v_call: TRBV28; clone_size: .; d_call: TRBD1; cdr3_aa: CASSLRGLGQGSSQYF; cdr3_nt: TGTGCCAGCAGTTTACGAGGTTTGGGACAGGGGTCGTCCCAGTACTTC
j_call: TRBJ1-1; v_call: TRBV7-8; clone_size: .; d_call: TRBD1; cdr3_aa: CASSIPGQEAFF; cdr3_nt: TGTGCCAGCAGCATCCCGGGACAGGAAGCTTTCTTT
j_call: TRBJ2-1; v_call: TRBV4-2; clone_size: .; d_call: .; cdr3_aa: CASSQDPRIGQFF; cdr3_nt: TGTGCCAGCAGCCAAGATCCGAGAATCGGGCAGTTCTTC
j_call: TRBJ2-7; v_call: TRBV10-2; clone_size: .; d_call: TRBD2; cdr3_aa: CAARDSGTSYEQYF; cdr3_nt: TGCGCCGCGAGGGATAGCGGGACCTCCTACGAGCAGTACTTC
j_call: TRBJ1-1; v_call: TRBV4-3; clone_size: few; d_call: .; cdr3_aa: CASSQDVRGLMNTEAFF; cdr3_nt: TGCGCCAGCAGCCAAGACGTCAGGGGCCTCATGAACACTGAAGCTTTCTTT
j_call: TRBJ1-2; v_call: TRBV25-1; clone_size: many; d_call: .; cdr3_aa: CASIAETGGGYTF; cdr3_nt: TGTGCCAGCATAGCAGAAACGGGGGGTGGCTACACCTTC
j_call: TRBJ1-2; v_call: TRBV5-1; clone_size: .; d_call: .; cdr3_aa: CASSLVGDYGYTF; cdr3_nt: TGCGCCAGCAGCTTGGTGGGAGACTATGGCTACACCTTC
j_call: TRBJ2-1; v_call: TRBV10-3; clone_size: .; d_call: .; cdr3_aa: CAISAGDNEQFF; cdr3_nt: TGTGCCATCAGTGCGGGGGACAATGAGCAGTTCTTC
j_call: TRBJ2-5; v_call: TRBV11-2; clone_size: .; d_call: TRBD1; cdr3_aa: CASSRTGIQETQYF; cdr3_nt: TGTGCCAGCAGCCGGACAGGGATTCAAGAGACCCAGTACTTC
j_call: TRBJ2-4; v_call: TRBV15; clone_size: .; d_call: .; cdr3_aa: CATSSGTIRKNIQYF; cdr3_nt: TGTGCCACCAGCAGTGGGACAATCCGAAAAAACATTCAGTATTTC
j_call: TRBJ1-5; v_call: TRBV27; clone_size: once; d_call: .; cdr3_aa: CASSLSGGQPQHF; cdr3_nt: TGTGCCAGCAGTTTATCCGGGGGACAGCCCCAGCATTTT